These 22 T cell receptor beta chains were sequenced from one sample in a study of T cell changes during pregnancy in multiple sclerosis. Method: immunoSEQ multiplex PCR; TCRdb's copy keeps in-frame clones and lacks some. The sample holds about 36,000 clones, 93% seen once. The starting material was CD4+ T cells from peripheral blood mononuclear cells, obtained in the first trimester of pregnancy. Receptors were obtained from a female donor with multiple sclerosis, enrolled in a pregnancy study.

The chain carries TRBV10-3 and TRBJ1-2, with D perhaps TRBD1 (5 bases). The CDR3 covers 13 residues. V was shortened by 4 bases and J by 5 bases, with 11 bases between the two germline ends. Germline V gene data show CDR1 as ENHRY and CDR2 as SYGVKD. This CDR3 is CAISGGGSYGYTF. In DNA form, the CDR3 reads TGTGCCATCAGTGGGGGGGGGAGTTATGGCTACACCTTC.

The rearrangement joins TRBV6-5 to TRBJ1-5; weak D call: TRBD1 (6 bases). CDR1 and CDR2 from the germline V gene are MNHEY and SVGAGI. Trimming left V 0 bases short and J 5 bases short, with 8 bases between. This CDR3 has 14 amino acids. The CDR3 sequence is CASSYSGADQPQHF. CDR3 DNA sequence: TGTGCCAGCAGTTACTCGGGGGCTGATCAGCCCCAGCATTTT.

The genes are TRBV7-9 and TRBJ1-1; 8 positions agree with TRBD1. This CDR3 is built from 14 residues. Germline V gene data show CDR1 as SEHNR and CDR2 as FQNEAQ (reference sequence). V lost 6 bases to trimming and J lost 4 bases; unmatched junction nucleotides: 7. The CDR3 nucleotides read TGTGCCAGCAGTCGACAGGGGAAGGTCACTGAAGCTTTCTTT. Its translation: CASSRQGKVTEAFF.

This chain connects TRBV19 to TRBJ1-2; 8 bases are a match to TRBD1. CDR1 is LNHDA, CDR2 SQIVND, per germline (reference sequence). The ends lost 6 bases at V and 4 bases at J; junction bases unmatched: 4. This CDR3 has 13 residues. The CDR3 region is CASSDRGGYGYTF. CDR3 nucleotide sequence: TGTGCCAGTAGCGACAGGGGCGGCTATGGCTACACCTTC.

The gene calls are TRBV6-1 and TRBJ2-5; 8 positions agree with TRBD1. V dropped 4 bases and J dropped 5; count of bases not matched to a gene: 6. Germline V lookup: CDR1 MNHNS, CDR2 SASEGT. This CDR3 comprises 14 residues. CDR3 in DNA: TGTGCCAGCAGTGGGGACAGGCCGGGGGAGACCCAGTACTTC. This sequence encodes CASSGDRPGETQYF.

The chain recombines TRBV5-8 with TRBJ2-7, with TRBD1 matching over 7 bases. Trimming took 4 bases from V and 3 from J; bases not matched to a gene: 13. There are 16 residues in the CDR3. The germline CDR1 and CDR2 sequences are SGHTS and YDEGEE. CDR3: CASSIGQVLTLYEQYF. In DNA form, the CDR3 reads TGTGCCAGCAGCATAGGACAGGTCCTAACCCTCTACGAGCAGTACTTC.

A single count supports this clone. The gene calls are TRBV7-8 and TRBJ2-1; no clear D. This CDR3 comprises 14 residues. In germline, CDR1 is SGHVS, CDR2 FQNEAQ. Trimming cost V 2 bases and J 8 bases, with 13 bases left between them. The CDR3, as DNA: TGTGCCAGCAGCTTACCACGAGCCTTTGATGAGCAGTTCTTC. Translating gives CASSLPRAFDEQFF.

This clone was recorded once. This rearrangement joins TRBV5-1 to TRBJ1-1; TRBD1 matches 10 bases. CDR3 length: 16 residues. The germline CDR1 and CDR2 sequences are SGHRS and YFSETQ. Unmatched junction bases numbered 6, after V lost 0 bases and J lost 4 bases. The CDR3 region has the DNA TGCGCCAGCAGCTTGGCGACAGGGGGCGCCTTCACTGAAGCTTTCTTT. Its translation is CASSLATGGAFTEAFF. The complete variable domain, with remaining parts taken from reference TRBV5-1 and TRBJ1-1, reads KAGVTQTPRYLIKTRGQQVTLSCSPISGHRSVSWYQQTPGQGLQFLFEYFSETQRNKGNFPGRFSGRQFSNSRSEMNVSTLELGDSALYLCASSLATGGAFTEAFFGQGTRLTVV.

The chain couples TRBV7-7 to TRBJ1-2; weak D call: TRBD1 (5 bases). Germline lookup yields CDR1 SSHAT and CDR2 FNYEAQ (reference sequence). This CDR3 region has 14 residues. The ends were cut back, 5 bases at V and 1 base at J, with 11 bases in the middle. The CDR3: CASSPIQGNYGYTF. The CDR3 bases are TGTGCCAGCAGCCCCATTCAGGGTAACTATGGCTACACCTTC.

The rearrangement uses TRBV25-1 and TRBJ1-2, with D maybe TRBD1 (5 bases). CDR1 is MGHDK, CDR2 SYGVNS, per germline. This CDR3 is built from 14 residues. V was shortened by 3 bases and J by 5 bases, with 13 bases between the two germline ends. CDR3 protein: CASSDYDRSYGYTF. The CDR3 nucleotides are TGTGCCAGCAGTGACTACGACAGATCTTATGGCTACACCTTC.

V is TRBV5-1 and J is TRBJ2-5, with D maybe TRBD1 (5 bases). The V gene lost 4 bases and the J gene lost 1 base, with 8 bases spanning the gap. Looked up from germline, CDR1 is SGHRS and CDR2 is YFSETQ. The CDR3 has 13 residues. The CDR3 DNA sequence: TGCGCCAGCAGCCGCGACAGCCAAGAGACCCAGTACTTC. It specifies CASSRDSQETQYF.

The V and J genes are TRBV15 and TRBJ2-7; TRBD2 agrees at 9 bases. The trim removed 1 base at V and 3 bases at J, leaving 7 bases unmatched. Looked up from germline, CDR1 is LNHNV and CDR2 is YYDKDF (reference sequence). The CDR3 is 16 residues long. The CDR3 region is CATSRGSGGRNYEQYF. The CDR3 bases are TGTGCCACCAGCAGAGGTAGCGGGGGACGAAACTACGAGCAGTACTTC.

The chain is built from TRBV2 and TRBJ2-2; perhaps TRBD1 as D (7 bases). Germline values: CDR1 SNHLY, CDR2 FYNNEI. The CDR3 extends over 16 amino acids. Trimming removed 6 bases from V and 2 bases from J, with 16 bases in between. CDR3: CASSQEGAVNTGELFF. As DNA, the CDR3 is TGTGCCAGCAGCCAGGAGGGGGCCGTAAACACCGGGGAGCTGTTTTTT.

The J gene is TRBJ2-2, the V gene TRBV5-6, with TRBD1 matching over 7 bases. Germline V gene lookup returns CDR1 SGHDT and CDR2 YYEEEE. V was clipped by 0 bases and J by 5 bases; unmatched bases: 13. CDR3 length: 18 amino acids. The CDR3 loop reads CASSLVRSQGVRTGELFF. In nucleotides, the CDR3 is TGTGCCAGCAGCTTGGTACGAAGTCAGGGGGTAAGAACCGGGGAGCTGTTTTTT.

The chain combines TRBV30 with TRBJ1-2; 8 nucleotides agree with TRBD1. CDR1 GTSNPN and CDR2 SVGIG come from the germline V gene (reference sequence). The CDR3 extends over 14 amino acids. Unmatched junction bases numbered 4, after V lost 0 bases and J lost 4 bases. For the CDR3, the DNA is TGTGCCTGGAGTGTACGACAGGGGATCTATGGCTACACCTTC. Residues: CAWSVRQGIYGYTF.

The chain joins TRBV18 to TRBJ2-3; 12 bases map to TRBD2. Germline loops: CDR1 KGHSH, CDR2 LQKENI. Unmatched junction bases numbered 4, after V lost 3 bases and J lost 0 bases. CDR3 size: 17 residues. The CDR3 DNA reads as TGTGCCAGCTCACCTTGGACTAGCGGGACTAGCACAGATACGCAGTATTTT. Amino acid sequence: CASSPWTSGTSTDTQYF.

The V call is TRBV4-2, the J call TRBJ2-2, with 9 nucleotides matching TRBD1. The CDR3 runs 16 residues. The J segment lost 5 bases and the V segment lost 2 bases, leaving 6 bases of the junction unmatched. From germline, CDR1 is LGHNA and CDR2 YNFKEQ. This CDR3 reads CASSQTTGGFTGELFF. The DNA of the CDR3 is TGTGCCAGCAGCCAAACGACAGGGGGTTTTACCGGGGAGCTGTTTTTT.

The chain links TRBV7-9 to TRBJ2-7, with D possibly TRBD1 on 6 matching bases. V was cut by 4 bases and J by 5 bases, with 12 bases left in between. Germline values: CDR1 SEHNR, CDR2 FQNEAQ (reference sequence). The CDR3 has 13 amino acids. The CDR3 reads CASSSRGLHEQYF. For the CDR3, the DNA is TGTGCCAGCAGCTCCAGGGGCCTCCACGAGCAGTACTTC.

The rearrangement links TRBV7-9 to TRBJ2-6; the D is unclear. The germline V gene has CDR1 SEHNR and CDR2 FQNEAQ (reference sequence). Trimming shortened V by 5 bases and J by 2 bases, and 10 bases separated the two germline ends. CDR3 size: 15 residues. CDR3 sequence reads: CASSDTFAGANVLTF. CDR3 DNA: TGTGCCAGCAGCGACACGTTCGCTGGGGCCAACGTCCTGACTTTC.

The chain joins TRBV18 to TRBJ2-7; 13 bases agree with TRBD2. Per the germline V gene, CDR1 is KGHSH and CDR2 is LQKENI. V was pared by 3 bases and J by 3 bases, with 5 bases of the junction left unmatched. The CDR3 extends over 16 amino acids. The CDR3 is CASSPGLAGTYYEQYF. The CDR3 region has the DNA TGTGCCAGCTCACCGGGACTAGCGGGGACCTACTACGAGCAGTACTTC. Complete variable domain (other parts from reference TRBV18 and TRBJ2-7): NAGVMQNPRHLVRRRGQEARLRCSPMKGHSHVYWYRQLPEEGLKFMVYLQKENIIDESGMPKERFSAEFPKEGPSILRIQQVVRGDSAAYFCASSPGLAGTYYEQYFGPGTRLTVT.

This chain connects TRBV28 to TRBJ2-7, with 7 nucleotides matching TRBD1. CDR1 and CDR2 from the germline V gene are MDHEN and SYDVKM. V gave up 10 bases and J gave up 0 bases; unmatched junction bases: 12. There are 15 residues in the CDR3. In nucleotides, the CDR3 is TGTGCCACTCTCGGACAGGCGAAAAGCTCCTACGAGCAGTACTTC. Translated, it gives CATLGQAKSSYEQYF.

V and J are TRBV6-4 and TRBJ1-4; 9 bases map to TRBD1. CDR3 length: 15 amino acids. V gave up 1 base and J gave up 5 bases; unmatched junction bases: 2. Looked up from germline, CDR1 is MRHNA and CDR2 is SNTAGT. The CDR3 protein is CASSDWTGENEKLFF. The CDR3 nucleotides read TGTGCCAGCAGTGACTGGACAGGGGAGAATGAAAAACTGTTTTTT.